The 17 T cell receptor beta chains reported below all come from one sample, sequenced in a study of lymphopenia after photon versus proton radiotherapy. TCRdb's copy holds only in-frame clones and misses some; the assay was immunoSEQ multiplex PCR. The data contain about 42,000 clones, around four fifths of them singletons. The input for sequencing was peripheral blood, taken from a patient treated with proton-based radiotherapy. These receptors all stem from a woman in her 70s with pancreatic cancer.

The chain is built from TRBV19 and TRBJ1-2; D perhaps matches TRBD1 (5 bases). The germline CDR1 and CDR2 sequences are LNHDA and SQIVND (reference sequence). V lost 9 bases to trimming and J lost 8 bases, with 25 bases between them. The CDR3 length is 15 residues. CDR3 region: CASSLGQGSRGGYTF. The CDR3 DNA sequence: TGTGCCAGCAGTCTCGGTCAGGGATCTCGGGGGGGCTACACCTTC. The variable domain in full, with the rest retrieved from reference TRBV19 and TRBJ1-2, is DGGITQSPKYLFRKEGQNVTLSCEQNLNHDAMYWYRQDPGQGLRLIYYSQIVNDFQKGDIAEGYSVSREKKESFPLTVTSAQKNPTAFYLCASSLGQGSRGGYTFGSGTRLTVV.

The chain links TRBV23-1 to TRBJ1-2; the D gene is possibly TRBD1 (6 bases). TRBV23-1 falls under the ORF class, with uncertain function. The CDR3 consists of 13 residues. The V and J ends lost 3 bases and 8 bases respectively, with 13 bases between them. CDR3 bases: TGCGCCAGCAGTCATGGTCGTGGGGGCGGCTACACCTTC. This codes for CASSHGRGGGYTF.

CDR3 sequence (DNA): TGTGCCAGCTCACCAATGGTGCAGGAGCTGTTTTTT. This encodes CASSPMVQELFF. The chain uses TRBV18 and TRBJ2-2; D is undetermined. Trimming removed 2 bases from V and 10 bases from J, with 8 bases in between. This CDR3 is built from 12 residues. Germline CDR1 and CDR2: KGHSH and LQKENI.

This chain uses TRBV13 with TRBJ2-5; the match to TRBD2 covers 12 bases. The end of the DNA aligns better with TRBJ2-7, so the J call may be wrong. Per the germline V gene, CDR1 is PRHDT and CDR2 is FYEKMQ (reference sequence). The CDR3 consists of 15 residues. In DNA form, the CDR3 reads TGTGCCAGCAGCTTACGACTAGCGGGAGACGGCGAGCAGTACTTC. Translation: CASSLRLAGDGEQYF.

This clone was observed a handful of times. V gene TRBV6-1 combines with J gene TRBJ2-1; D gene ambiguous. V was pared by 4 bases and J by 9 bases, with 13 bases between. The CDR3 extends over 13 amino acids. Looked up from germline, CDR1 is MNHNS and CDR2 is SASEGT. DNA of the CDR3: TGTGCCAGCAGTGGCCCCAAGGGTGGTGAGCAGTTCTTC. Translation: CASSGPKGGEQFF.

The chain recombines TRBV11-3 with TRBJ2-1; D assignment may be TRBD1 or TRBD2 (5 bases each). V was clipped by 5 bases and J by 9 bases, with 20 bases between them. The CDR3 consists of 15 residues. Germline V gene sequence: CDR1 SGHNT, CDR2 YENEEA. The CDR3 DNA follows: TGTGCCAGCAGCGTGCAAGAGGGCCATCAGGGTGAGCAGTTCTTC. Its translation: CASSVQEGHQGEQFF.

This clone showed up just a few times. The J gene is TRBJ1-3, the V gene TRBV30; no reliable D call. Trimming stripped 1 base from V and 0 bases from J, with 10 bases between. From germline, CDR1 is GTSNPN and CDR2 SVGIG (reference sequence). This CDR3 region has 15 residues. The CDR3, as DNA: TGTGCCTGGAGTGGAGGACGGAGCTCTGGAAACACCATATATTTT. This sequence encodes CAWSGGRSSGNTIYF.

The CDR3 loop is CASSLWDSEAFF. DNA of the CDR3: TGTGCCAGCAGTTTGTGGGACAGCGAAGCTTTCTTT. The chain uses TRBV28 and TRBJ1-1, with TRBD1 matching 7 bases. Germline V gene sequence: CDR1 MDHEN, CDR2 SYDVKM. This CDR3 region has 12 residues. The V gene end was trimmed by 3 bases and the J gene end by 8 bases; junction bases not matched to a gene: 3.

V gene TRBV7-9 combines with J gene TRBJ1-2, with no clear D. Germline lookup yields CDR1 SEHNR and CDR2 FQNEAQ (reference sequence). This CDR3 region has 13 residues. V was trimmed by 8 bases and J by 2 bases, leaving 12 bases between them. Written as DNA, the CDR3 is TGTGCCAGCGTCGGCTCCCCGAACTATGGCTACACCTTC. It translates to CASVGSPNYGYTF.

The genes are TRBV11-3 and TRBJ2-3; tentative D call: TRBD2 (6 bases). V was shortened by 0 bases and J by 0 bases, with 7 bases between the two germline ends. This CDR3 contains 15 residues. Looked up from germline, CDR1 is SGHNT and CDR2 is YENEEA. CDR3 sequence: CASSLEGTSTDTQYF. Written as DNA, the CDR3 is TGTGCCAGCAGCTTAGAGGGGACTAGCACAGATACGCAGTATTTT.

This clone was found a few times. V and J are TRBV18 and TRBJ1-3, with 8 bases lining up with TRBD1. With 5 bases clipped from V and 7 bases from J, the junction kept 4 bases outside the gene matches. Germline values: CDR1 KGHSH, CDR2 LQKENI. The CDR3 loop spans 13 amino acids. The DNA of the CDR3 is TGTGCCAGCTCAGAAGGACAGGGCAACACCATATATTTT. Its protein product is CASSEGQGNTIYF.

The CDR3 loop is CASSLEQGNTEAFF. DNA of the CDR3: TGTGCCAGCAGCTTAGAGCAGGGGAACACTGAAGCTTTCTTT. This sequence joins TRBV7-9 and TRBJ1-1, with D maybe TRBD1 (5 bases). The V and J ends lost 1 base and 1 base respectively, with 7 bases between them. In germline, CDR1 is SEHNR, CDR2 FQNEAQ (reference sequence). The CDR3 loop spans 14 amino acids.

The CDR3 is CASSSGIDLSGNTIYF. CDR3 in DNA: TGTGCCAGCAGCTCCGGGATTGACCTCTCTGGAAACACCATATATTTT. The rearrangement uses TRBV5-8 and TRBJ1-3, with D unclear. The V and J ends lost 3 bases and 0 bases respectively, with 13 bases between them. This CDR3 has 16 amino acids. Germline values: CDR1 SGHTS, CDR2 YDEGEE.

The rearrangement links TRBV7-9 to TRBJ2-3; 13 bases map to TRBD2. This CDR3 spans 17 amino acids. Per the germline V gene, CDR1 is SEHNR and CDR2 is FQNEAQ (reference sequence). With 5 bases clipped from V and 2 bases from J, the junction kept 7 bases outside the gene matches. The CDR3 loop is CASSPGLAGSFTDTQYF. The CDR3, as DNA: TGTGCCAGCAGCCCGGGACTAGCGGGATCCTTCACAGATACGCAGTATTTT.

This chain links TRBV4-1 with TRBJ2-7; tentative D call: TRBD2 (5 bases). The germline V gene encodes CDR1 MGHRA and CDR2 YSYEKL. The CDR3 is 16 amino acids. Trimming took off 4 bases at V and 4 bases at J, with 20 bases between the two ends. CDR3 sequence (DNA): TGCGCCAGCAGCCCCGGGGTCCGGATCCCTTTTTACGAGCAGTACTTC. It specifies CASSPGVRIPFYEQYF.

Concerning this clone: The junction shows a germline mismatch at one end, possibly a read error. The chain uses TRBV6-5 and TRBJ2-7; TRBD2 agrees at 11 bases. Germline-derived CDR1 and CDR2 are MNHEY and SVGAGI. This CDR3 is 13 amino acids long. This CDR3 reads CACSPGLAVALYF. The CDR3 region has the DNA TGTGCCTGCAGTCCGGGACTAGCGGTTGCGTTGTACTTC.

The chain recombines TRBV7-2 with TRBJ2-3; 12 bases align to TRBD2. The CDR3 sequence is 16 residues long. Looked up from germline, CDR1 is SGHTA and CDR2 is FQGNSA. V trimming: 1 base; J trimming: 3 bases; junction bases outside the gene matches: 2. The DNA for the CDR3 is TGTGCCAGCAGCTTAGTAGGGACTAGCGGGACAGATACGCAGTATTTT. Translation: CASSLVGTSGTDTQYF.